This T cell receptor beta chain is drawn from a study of CD8+ T cells in alopecia areata. In regard to this clone: What it recognizes is unknown. A single base separates this from a much larger clone, so it may be a read error. The genes and germline here are from mouse. The read finishes 4 residues shy of the CDR3 end, and the germline J gene is used to complete it.

Findings of the study overall: Sharing of TCRs across patients appeared less clear than in mice, possibly for HLA-related reasons.

The trim removed 4 bases at V and 2 bases at J, leaving 2 bases unmatched. Germline loops: CDR1 NSHNY, CDR2 SYGAGN. This CDR3 comprises 14 residues. Extraction and reverse transcription of RNA yielded cDNA as the sequencing template. Sequencing used immunoSEQ multiplex PCR; TCRdb keeps in-frame clones, though not all of them. The repertoire has more than 90,000 clones, none seen only once; the ten largest take around 20%. The sample consisted of lesional skin. The origin of this receptor is a C3H/HeJ mouse with alopecia areata. Strain MHC haplotype: H2-k. This chain links TRBV13-1 with TRBJ2-1; TRBD1 matches at 8 bases. The CDR3 is CASSLTGDYAEQFF. CDR3 DNA (partial): TGTGCCAGCAGTTTGACAGGGGACTATGCT.